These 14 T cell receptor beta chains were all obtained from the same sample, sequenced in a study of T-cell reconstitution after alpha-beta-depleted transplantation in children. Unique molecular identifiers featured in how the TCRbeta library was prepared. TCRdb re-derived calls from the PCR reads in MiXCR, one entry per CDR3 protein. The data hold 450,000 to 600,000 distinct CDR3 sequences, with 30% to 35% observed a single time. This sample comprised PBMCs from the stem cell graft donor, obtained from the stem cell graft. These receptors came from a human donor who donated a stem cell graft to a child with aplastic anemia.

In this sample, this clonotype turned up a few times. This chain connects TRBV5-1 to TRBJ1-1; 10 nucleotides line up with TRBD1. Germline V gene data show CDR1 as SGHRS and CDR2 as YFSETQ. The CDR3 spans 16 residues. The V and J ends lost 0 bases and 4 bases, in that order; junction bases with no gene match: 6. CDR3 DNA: TGCGCCAGCAGCTTGGGGACAGGGGGAGGTGGCACTGAAGCTTTCTTT. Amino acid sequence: CASSLGTGGGGTEAFF.

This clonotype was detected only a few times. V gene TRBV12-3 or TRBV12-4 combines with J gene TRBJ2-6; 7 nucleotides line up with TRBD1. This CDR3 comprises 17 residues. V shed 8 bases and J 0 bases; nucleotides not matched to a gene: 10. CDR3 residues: CASRERTGASGANVLTF. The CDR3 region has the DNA TGTGCCAGCCGAGAAAGGACAGGAGCCTCTGGGGCCAACGTCCTGACTTTC.

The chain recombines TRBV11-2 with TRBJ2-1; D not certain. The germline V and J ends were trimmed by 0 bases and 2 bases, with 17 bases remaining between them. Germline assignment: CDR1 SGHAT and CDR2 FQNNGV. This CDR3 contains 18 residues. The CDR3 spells CASSLDRLWGIPYNEQFF. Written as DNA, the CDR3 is TGTGCCAGCAGCTTAGATCGTTTATGGGGAATCCCCTACAATGAGCAGTTCTTC.

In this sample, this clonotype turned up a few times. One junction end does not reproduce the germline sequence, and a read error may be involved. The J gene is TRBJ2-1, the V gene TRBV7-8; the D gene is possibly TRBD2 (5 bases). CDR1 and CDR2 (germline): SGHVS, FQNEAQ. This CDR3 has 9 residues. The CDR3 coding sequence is TGTGCCAGCAGCCCCCTGCGGGTCTTC. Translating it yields CASSPLRVF.

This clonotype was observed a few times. The CDR3 sequence: CATSRETGGYEQYV. The CDR3 region has the DNA TGTGCCACCAGCAGAGAGACAGGGGGCTACGAGCAGTACGTC. The chain recombines TRBV15 with TRBJ2-7; TRBD1 agrees at 9 bases. Unmatched junction bases numbered 0, after V lost 0 bases and J lost 3 bases. Germline CDR1 and CDR2: LNHNV and YYDKDF (reference sequence). This CDR3 is 14 amino acids long.

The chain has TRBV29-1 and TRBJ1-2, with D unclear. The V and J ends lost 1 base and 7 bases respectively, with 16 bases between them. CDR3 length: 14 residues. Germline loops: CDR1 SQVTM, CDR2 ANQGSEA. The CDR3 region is CSVEGVKGHSGYTF. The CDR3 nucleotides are TGCAGCGTTGAAGGGGTGAAGGGCCATAGTGGCTACACCTTC.

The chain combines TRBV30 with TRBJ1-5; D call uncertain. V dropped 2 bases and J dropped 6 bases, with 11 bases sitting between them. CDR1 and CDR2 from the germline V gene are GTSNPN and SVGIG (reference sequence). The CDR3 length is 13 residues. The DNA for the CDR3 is TGTGCCTGGAGTCCCTCCCTGAGTCAGCCCCAGCATTTT. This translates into CAWSPSLSQPQHF.

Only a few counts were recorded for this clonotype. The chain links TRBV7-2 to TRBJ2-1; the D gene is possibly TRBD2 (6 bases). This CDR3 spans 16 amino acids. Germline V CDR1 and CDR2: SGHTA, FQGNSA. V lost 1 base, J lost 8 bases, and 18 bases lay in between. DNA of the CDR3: TGTGCCAGCAGCTTAGTTGGGGGAGGCCGAGGGGATGAGCAGTTCTTC. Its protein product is CASSLVGGGRGDEQFF.

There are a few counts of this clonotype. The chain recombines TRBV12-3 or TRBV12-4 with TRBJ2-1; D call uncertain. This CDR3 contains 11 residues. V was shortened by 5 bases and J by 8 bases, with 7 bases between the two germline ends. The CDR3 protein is CASSIFYEQFF. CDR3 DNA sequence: TGTGCCAGCAGTATTTTTTATGAGCAGTTCTTC.

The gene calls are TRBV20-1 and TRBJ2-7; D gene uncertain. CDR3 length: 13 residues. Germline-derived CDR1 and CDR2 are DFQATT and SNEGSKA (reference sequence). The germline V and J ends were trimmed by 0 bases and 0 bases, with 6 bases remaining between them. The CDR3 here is CSARDISSYEQYV. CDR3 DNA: TGCAGTGCTAGAGATATAAGCTCCTACGAGCAGTACGTC.

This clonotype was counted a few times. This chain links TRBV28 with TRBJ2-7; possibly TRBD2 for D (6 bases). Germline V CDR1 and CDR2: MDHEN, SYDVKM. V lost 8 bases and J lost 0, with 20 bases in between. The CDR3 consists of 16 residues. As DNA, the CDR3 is TGTGCCAGCGTCGGGTTTCTGGAGGGCCTCTCCTACGAGCAGTACTTC. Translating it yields CASVGFLEGLSYEQYF.

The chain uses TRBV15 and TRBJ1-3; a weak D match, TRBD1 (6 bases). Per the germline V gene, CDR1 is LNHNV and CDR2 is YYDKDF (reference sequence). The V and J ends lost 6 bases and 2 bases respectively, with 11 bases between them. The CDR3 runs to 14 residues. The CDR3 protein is CATRDTGPGNTIYF. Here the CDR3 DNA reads TGTGCCACCAGAGATACAGGGCCTGGAAACACCATATATTTT. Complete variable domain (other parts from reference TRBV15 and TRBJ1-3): DAMVIQNPRYQVTQFGKPVTLSCSQTLNHNVMYWYQQKSSQAPKLLFHYYDKDFNNEADTPDNFQSRRPNTSFCFLDIRSPGLGDTAMYLCATRDTGPGNTIYFGEGSWLTVV.

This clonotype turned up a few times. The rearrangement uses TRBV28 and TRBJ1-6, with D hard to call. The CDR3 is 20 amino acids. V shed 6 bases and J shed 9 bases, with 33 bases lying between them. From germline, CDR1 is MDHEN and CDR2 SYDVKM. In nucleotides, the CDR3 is TGTGCCAGCAGCTCCTACAGCTGGAGCAGCTTTCCTCCCATTCTTTCACCCCTCCACTTT. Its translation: CASSSYSWSSFPPILSPLHF. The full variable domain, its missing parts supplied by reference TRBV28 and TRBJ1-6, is DVKVTQSSRYLVKRTGEKVFLECVQDMDHENMFWYRQDPGLGLRLIYFSYDVKMKEKGDIPEGYSVSREKKERFSLILESASTNQTSMYLCASSSYSWSSFPPILSPLHFGNGTRLTVT.

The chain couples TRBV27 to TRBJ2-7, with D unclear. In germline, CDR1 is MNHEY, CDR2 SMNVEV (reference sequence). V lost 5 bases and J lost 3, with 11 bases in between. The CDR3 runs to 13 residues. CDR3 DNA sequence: TGTGCCAGCAGTCCGATGCCCTACTACGAGCAGTACTTC. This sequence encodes CASSPMPYYEQYF.